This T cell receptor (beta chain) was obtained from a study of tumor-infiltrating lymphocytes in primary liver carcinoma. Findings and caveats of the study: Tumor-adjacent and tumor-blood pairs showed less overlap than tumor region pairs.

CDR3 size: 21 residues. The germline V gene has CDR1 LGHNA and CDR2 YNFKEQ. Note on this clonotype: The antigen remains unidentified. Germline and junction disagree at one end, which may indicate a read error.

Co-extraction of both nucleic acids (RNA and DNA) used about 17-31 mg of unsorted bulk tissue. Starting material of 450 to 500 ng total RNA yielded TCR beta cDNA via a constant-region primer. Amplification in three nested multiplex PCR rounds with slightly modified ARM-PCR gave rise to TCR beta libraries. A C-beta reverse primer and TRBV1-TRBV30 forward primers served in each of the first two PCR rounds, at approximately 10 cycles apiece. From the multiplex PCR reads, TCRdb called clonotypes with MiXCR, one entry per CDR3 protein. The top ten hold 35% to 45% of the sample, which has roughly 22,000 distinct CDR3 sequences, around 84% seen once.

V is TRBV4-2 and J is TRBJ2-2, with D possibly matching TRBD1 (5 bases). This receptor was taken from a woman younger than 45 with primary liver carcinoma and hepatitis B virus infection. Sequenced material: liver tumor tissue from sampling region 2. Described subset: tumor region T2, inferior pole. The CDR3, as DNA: TGTGCGAGCAACCAAGTATTTTTCGAACAGGAGCCGACAAAGAACACCGGGGAGCTGTTTTTT. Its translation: CASNQVFFEQEPTKNTGELFF.